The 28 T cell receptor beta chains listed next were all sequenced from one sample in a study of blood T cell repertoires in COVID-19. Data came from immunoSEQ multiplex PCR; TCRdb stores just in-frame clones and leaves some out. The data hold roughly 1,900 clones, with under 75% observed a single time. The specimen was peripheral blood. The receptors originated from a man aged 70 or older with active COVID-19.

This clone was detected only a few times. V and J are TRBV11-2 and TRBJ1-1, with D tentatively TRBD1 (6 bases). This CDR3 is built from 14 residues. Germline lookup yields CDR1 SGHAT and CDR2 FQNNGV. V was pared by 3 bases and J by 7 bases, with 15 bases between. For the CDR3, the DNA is TGTGCCAGCAGCTTGGACGGACAGTACGTTGAAGCTTTCTTT. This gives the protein CASSLDGQYVEAFF.

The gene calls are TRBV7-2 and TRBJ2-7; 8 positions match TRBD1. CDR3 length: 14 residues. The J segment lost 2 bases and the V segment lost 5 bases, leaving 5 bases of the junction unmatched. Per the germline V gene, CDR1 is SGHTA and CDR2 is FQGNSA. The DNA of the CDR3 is TGTGCCAGCAGCCCCGCACAGGGGGCCTACGAGCAGTACTTC. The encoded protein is CASSPAQGAYEQYF.

The CDR3 spells CARTGGGGYGYTF. As DNA, the CDR3 is TGTGCCCGCACCGGGGGAGGGGGCTATGGCTACACCTTC. This chain joins TRBV30 and TRBJ1-2; a possible D gene is TRBD1 (6 bases). The CDR3 totals 13 residues. CDR1 is GTSNPN and CDR2 is SVGIG in the germline V gene (reference sequence). Trimming left V 8 bases short and J 4 bases short, with 17 bases between.

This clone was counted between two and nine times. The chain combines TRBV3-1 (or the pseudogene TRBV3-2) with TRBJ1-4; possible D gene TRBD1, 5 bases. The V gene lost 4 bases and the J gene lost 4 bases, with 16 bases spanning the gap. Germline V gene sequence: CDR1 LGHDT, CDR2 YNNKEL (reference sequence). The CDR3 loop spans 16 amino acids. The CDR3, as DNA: TGTGCCAGCAGCCCCCAGTTAAGGGGCTTTAATGAAAAACTGTTTTTT. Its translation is CASSPQLRGFNEKLFF.

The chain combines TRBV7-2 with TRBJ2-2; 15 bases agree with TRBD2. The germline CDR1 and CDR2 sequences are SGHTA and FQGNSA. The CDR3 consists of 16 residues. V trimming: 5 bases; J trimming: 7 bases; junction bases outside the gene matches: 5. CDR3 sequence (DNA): TGTGCCAGCAGCCCGGGACTAGCGGGAGGTATCGGGGAGCTGTTTTTT. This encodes CASSPGLAGGIGELFF.

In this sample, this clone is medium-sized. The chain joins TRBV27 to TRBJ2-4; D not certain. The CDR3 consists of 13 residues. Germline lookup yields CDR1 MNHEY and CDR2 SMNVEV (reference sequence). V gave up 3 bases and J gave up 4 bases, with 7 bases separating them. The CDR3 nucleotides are TGTGCCAGCAGTTTTAACGGGAAAAACATTCAGTACTTC. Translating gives CASSFNGKNIQYF.

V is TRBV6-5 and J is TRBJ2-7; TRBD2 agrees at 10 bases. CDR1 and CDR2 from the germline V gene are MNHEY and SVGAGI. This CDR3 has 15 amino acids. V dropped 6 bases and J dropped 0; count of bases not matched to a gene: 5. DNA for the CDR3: TGTGCCAGCAGGCCTAGCGGGGGAAGCTCCTACGAGCAGTACTTC. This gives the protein CASRPSGGSSYEQYF.

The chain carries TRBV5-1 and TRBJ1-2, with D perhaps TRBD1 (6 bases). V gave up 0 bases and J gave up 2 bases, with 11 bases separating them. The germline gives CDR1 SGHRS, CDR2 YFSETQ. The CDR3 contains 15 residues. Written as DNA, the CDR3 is TGCGCCAGCAGCTTGGTACAGGGATACAACTATGGCTACACCTTC. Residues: CASSLVQGYNYGYTF.

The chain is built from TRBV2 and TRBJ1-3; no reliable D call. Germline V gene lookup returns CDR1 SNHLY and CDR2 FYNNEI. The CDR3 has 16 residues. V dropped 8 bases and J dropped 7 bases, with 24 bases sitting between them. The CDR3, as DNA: TGTGCCAGCTCCAACCCCTTAGGTACTATCGGGAACACCATATATTTT. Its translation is CASSNPLGTIGNTIYF. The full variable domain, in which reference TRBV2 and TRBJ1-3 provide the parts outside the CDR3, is EPEVTQTPSHQVTQMGQEVILRCVPISNHLYFYWYRQILGQKVEFLVSFYNNEISEKSEIFDDQFSVERPDGSNFTLKIRSTKLEDSAMYFCASSNPLGTIGNTIYFGEGSWLTVV.

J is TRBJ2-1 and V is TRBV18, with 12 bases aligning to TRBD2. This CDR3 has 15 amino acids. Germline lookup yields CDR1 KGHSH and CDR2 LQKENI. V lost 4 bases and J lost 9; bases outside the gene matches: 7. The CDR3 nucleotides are TGTGCCAGCTCACGAGGACTAGCGGGGTTAGGTGAGCAGTTCTTC. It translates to CASSRGLAGLGEQFF. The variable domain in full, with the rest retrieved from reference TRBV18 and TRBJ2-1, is NAGVMQNPRHLVRRRGQEARLRCSPMKGHSHVYWYRQLPEEGLKFMVYLQKENIIDESGMPKERFSAEFPKEGPSILRIQQVVRGDSAAYFCASSRGLAGLGEQFFGPGTRLTVL.

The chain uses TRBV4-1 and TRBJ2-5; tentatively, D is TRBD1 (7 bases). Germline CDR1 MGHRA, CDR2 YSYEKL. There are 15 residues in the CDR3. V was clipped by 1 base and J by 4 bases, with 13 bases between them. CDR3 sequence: CASSQGRGLGETQYF. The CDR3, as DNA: TGCGCCAGCAGCCAAGGGAGGGGGCTAGGAGAGACCCAGTACTTC.

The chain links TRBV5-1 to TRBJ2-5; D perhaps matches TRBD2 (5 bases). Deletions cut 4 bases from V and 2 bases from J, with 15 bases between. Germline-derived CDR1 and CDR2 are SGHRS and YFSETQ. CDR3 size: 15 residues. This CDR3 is CASSPSPAAQETQYF. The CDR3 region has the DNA TGCGCCAGCAGCCCAAGTCCAGCGGCACAAGAGACCCAGTACTTC.

The CDR3 is CASSQEKDRRAFF. As DNA, the CDR3 is TGCGCCAGCAGCCAAGAAAAGGACAGGAGAGCTTTCTTT. J is TRBJ1-1 and V is TRBV4-1; 7 nucleotides line up with TRBD1. Per germline, CDR1 MGHRA and CDR2 YSYEKL. CDR3 size: 13 residues. The V gene end was trimmed by 0 bases and the J gene end by 10 bases; junction bases not matched to a gene: 5.

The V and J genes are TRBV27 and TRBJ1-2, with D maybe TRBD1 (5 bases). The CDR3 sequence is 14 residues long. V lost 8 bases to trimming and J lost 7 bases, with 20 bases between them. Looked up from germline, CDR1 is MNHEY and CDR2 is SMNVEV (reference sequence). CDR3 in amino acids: CASAAFQGRSGYTF. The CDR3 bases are TGTGCCAGCGCGGCATTCCAGGGTCGAAGTGGCTACACCTTC.

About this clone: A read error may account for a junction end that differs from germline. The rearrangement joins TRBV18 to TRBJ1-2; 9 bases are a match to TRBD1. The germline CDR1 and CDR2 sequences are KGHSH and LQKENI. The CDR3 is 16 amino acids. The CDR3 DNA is TGTGCCAGCTCACCAAGTACCGACAGGGGGATCGATCCACCATCATTC. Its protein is CASSPSTDRGIDPPSF.

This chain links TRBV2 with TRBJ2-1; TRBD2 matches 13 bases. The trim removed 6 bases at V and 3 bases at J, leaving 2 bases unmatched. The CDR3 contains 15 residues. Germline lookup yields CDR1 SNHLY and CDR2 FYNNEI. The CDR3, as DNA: TGTGCCAGCAGCGGGACTAGCGGGGACTACAATGAGCAGTTCTTC. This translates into CASSGTSGDYNEQFF.

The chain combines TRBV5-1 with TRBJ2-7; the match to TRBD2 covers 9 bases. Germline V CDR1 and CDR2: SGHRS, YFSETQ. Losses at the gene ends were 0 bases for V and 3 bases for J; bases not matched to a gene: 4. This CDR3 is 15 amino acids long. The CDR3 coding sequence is TGCGCCAGCAGCTTGGCAGCGGGGGGCCTCTACGAGCAGTACTTC. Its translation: CASSLAAGGLYEQYF.

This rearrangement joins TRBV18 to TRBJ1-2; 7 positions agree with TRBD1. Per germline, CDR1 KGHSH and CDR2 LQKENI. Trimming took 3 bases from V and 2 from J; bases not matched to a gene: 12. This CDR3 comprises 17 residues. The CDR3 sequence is CASSPGTVLRGNYGYTF. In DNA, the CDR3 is TGTGCCAGCTCACCCGGGACAGTCCTACGAGGGAACTATGGCTACACCTTC.

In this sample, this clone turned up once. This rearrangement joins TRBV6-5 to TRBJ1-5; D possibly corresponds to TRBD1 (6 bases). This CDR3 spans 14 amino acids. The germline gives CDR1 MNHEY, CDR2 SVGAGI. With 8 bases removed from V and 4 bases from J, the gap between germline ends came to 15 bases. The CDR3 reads CASFSLTGNQPQHF. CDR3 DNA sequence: TGTGCCAGCTTTTCTTTAACAGGGAATCAGCCCCAGCATTTT.

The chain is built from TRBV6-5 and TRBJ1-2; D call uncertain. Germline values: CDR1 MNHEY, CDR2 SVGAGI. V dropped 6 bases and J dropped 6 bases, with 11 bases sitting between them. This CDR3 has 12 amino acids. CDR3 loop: CASRTAADGYTF. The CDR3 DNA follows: TGTGCCAGCAGGACCGCGGCGGATGGCTACACCTTC.

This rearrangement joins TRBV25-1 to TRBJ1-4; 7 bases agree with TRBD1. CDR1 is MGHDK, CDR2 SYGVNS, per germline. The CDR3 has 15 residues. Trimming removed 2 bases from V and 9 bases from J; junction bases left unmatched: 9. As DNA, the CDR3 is TGTGCCAGCAGTGAAGGCAACAGGGGAGTAAAAAAACTGTTTTTT. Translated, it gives CASSEGNRGVKKLFF.

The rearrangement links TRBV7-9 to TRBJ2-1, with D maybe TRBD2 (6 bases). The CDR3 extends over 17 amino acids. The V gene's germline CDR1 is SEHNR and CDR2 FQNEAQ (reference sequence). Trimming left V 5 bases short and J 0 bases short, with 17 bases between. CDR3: CASSPGWRGGSYNEQFF. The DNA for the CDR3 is TGTGCCAGCAGCCCGGGGTGGCGGGGCGGCTCCTACAATGAGCAGTTCTTC.

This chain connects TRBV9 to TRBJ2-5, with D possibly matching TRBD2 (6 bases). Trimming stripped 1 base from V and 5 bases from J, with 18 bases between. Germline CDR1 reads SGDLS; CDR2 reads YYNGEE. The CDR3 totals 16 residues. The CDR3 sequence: CASSVISGGIGETQYF. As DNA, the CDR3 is TGTGCCAGCAGCGTAATTTCGGGCGGGATCGGTGAGACCCAGTACTTC.

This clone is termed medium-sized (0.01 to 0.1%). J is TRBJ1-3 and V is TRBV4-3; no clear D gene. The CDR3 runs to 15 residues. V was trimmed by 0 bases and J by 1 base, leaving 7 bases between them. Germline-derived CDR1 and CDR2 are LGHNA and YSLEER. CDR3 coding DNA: TGCGCCAGCAGCCAAGATCGAGTGTCTGGAAACACCATATATTTT. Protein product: CASSQDRVSGNTIYF.

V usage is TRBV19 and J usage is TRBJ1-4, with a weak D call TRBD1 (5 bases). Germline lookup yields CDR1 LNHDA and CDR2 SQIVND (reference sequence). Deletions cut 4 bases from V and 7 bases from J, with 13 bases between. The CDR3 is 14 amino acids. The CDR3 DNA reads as TGTGCCAGTAGTAGGAGGAGGGGAAGTGAAAAACTGTTTTTT. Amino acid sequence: CASSRRRGSEKLFF.

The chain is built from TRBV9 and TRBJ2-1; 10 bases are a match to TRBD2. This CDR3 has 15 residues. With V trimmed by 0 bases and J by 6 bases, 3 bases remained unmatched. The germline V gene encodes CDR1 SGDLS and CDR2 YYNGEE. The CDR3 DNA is TGTGCCAGCAGCGTAGAGGCTAGCGGGGGCAATGAGCAGTTCTTC. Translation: CASSVEASGGNEQFF.

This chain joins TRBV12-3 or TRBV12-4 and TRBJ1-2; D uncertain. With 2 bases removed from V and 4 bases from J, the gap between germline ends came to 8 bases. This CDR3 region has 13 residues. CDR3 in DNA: TGTGCCAGCAGTTTACAGGAGGCCTATGGCTACACCTTC. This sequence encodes CASSLQEAYGYTF.

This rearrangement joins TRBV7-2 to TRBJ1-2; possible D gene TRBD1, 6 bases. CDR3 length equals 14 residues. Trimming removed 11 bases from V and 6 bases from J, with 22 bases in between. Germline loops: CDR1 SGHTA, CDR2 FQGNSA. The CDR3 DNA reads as TGTGCCGTAATGAGCAGGGGTTTTTGGGATGGCTACACCTTC. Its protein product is CAVMSRGFWDGYTF. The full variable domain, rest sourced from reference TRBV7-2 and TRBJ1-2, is GAGVSQSPSNKVTEKGKDVELRCDPISGHTALYWYRQSLGQGLEFLIYFQGNSAPDKSGLPSDRFSAERTGGSVSTLTIQRTQQEDSAVYLCAVMSRGFWDGYTFGSGTRLTVV.